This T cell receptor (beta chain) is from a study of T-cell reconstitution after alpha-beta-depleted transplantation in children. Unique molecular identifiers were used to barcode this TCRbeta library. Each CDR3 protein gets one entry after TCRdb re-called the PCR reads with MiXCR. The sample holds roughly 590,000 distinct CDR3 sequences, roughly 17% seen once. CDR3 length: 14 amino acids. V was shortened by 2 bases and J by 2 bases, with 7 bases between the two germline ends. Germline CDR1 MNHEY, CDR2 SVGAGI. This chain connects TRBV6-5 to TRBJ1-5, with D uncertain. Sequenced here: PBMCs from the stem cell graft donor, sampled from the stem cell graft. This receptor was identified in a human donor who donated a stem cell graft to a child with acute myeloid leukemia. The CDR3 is CASSYAAGNQPQHF. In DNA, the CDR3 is TGTGCCAGCAGTTACGCGGCAGGCAATCAGCCCCAGCATTTT.